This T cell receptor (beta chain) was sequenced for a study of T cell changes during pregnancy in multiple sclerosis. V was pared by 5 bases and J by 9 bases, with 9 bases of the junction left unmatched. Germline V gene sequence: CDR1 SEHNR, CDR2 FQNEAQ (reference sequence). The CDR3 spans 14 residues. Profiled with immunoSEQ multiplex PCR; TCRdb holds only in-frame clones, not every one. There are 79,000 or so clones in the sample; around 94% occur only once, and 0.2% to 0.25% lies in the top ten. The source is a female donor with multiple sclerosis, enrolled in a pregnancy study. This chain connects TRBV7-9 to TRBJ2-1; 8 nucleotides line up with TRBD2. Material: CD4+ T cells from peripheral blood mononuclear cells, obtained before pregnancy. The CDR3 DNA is TGTGCCAGCAGCGTAAGCGGGAGAGTCGGTGAGCAGTTCTTC. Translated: CASSVSGRVGEQFF.